The subject of this entry is one T cell receptor beta chain. Libraries were prepared by immunoSEQ multiplex PCR; TCRdb keeps only in-frame clonotypes and omits some of them. The table includes 45,000 to 55,000 clones, about 80% detected once. These data are taken from a study of T cell responses to AZD1222 COVID-19 vaccine. Germline CDR1 and CDR2: SGDLS and YYNGEE. Trimming cost V 2 bases and J 7 bases; bases outside gene matches: 3. This CDR3 has 15 residues. The sequence was collected from an adult in good health. Sample: peripheral blood, taken on day 0 of AZD1222 vaccination. The rearrangement uses TRBV9 and TRBJ1-6, with 10 bases fitting TRBD1. The CDR3 DNA follows: TGTGCCAGCAGCGTCCGGGACAGGGGCAATTCACCCCTCCACTTT. This sequence encodes CASSVRDRGNSPLHF.